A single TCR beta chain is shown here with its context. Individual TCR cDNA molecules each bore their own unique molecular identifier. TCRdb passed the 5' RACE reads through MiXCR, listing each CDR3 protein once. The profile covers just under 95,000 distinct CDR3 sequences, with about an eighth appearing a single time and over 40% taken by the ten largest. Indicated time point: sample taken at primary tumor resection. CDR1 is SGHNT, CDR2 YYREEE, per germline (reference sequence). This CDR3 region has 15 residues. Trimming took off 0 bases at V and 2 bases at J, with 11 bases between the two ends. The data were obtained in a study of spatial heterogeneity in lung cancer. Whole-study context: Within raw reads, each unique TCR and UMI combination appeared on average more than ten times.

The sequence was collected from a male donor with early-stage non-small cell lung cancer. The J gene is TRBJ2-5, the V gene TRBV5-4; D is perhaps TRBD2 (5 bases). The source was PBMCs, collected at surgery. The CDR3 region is CASSLAGIYQETQYF. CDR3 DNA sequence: TGTGCCAGCAGCTTGGCGGGGATATATCAAGAGACCCAGTACTTC.